The clone carrying this TCR beta chain has a handful of counts. The germline V gene encodes CDR1 KGHSH and CDR2 LQKENI. The CDR3 loop spans 13 amino acids. V lost 3 bases, J lost 4 bases, and 9 bases lay in between. This sample is drawn from a study of cytomegalovirus exposure and HLA in healthy donors. PCR used 60 Vbeta primers and 13 Jbeta primers. Generated by immunoSEQ multiplex PCR, the TCRdb table keeps only in-frame clones and is missing some. The sample yields fewer than 200,000 clones, more than 60% seen once. This chain uses TRBV18 with TRBJ1-2, with D maybe TRBD1 (5 bases). Sequencing used PBMCs. The origin of this receptor is a male donor in good health and CMV-seronegative. CDR3 coding DNA: TGTGCCAGCTCACCGGACAAGACCTATGGCTACACCTTC. Translation: CASSPDKTYGYTF.